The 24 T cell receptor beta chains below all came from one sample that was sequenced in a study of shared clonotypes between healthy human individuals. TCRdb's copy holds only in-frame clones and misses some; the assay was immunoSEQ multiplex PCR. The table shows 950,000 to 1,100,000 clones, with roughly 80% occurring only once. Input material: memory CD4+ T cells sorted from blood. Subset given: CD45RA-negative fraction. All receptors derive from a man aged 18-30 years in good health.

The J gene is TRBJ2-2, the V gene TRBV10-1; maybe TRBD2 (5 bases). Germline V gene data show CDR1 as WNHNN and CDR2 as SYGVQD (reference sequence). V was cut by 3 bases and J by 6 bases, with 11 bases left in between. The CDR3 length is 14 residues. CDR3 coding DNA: TGCGCCAGCAGTGAACTAGGCGAGCCCGGGGAGCTGTTTTTT. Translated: CASSELGEPGELFF.

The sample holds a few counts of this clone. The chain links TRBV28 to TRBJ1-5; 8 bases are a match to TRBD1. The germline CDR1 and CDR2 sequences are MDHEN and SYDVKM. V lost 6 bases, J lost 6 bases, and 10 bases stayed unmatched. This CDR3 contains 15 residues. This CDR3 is CASRNGQGEAQPQHF. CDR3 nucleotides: TGTGCCAGCAGAAATGGACAGGGTGAGGCTCAGCCCCAGCATTTT. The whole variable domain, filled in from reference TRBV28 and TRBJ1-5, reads DVKVTQSSRYLVKRTGEKVFLECVQDMDHENMFWYRQDPGLGLRLIYFSYDVKMKEKGDIPEGYSVSREKKERFSLILESASTNQTSMYLCASRNGQGEAQPQHFGDGTRLSIL.

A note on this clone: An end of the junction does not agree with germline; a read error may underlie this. The CDR3 bases are TGTGCCAGCAGCGTAGGGGAGGGCCCACTGGACATTCAGTACTTC. It codes for CASSVGEGPLDIQYF. This rearrangement joins TRBV13 to TRBJ2-4; 7 positions match TRBD2. The CDR3 is 15 amino acids. Germline CDR1 reads PRHDT; CDR2 reads FYEKMQ (reference sequence).

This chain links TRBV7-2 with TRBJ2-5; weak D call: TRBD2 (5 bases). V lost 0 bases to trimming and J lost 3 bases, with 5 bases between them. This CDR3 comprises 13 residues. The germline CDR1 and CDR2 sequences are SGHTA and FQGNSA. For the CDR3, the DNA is TGTGCCAGCAGCTTAGCGCGGGAAGAGACCCAGTACTTC. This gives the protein CASSLAREETQYF.

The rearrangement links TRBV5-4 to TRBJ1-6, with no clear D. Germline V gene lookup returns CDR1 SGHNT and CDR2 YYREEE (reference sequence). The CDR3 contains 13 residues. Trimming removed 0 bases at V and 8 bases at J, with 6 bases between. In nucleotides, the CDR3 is TGTGCCAGCAGCTTGGGGGTCGATTCACCCCTCCACTTT. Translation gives CASSLGVDSPLHF.

The CDR3 is CASSEDGTGGIVGTDTQYF. In nucleotides, the CDR3 is TGTGCCAGCAGTGAAGATGGGACAGGGGGGATAGTGGGGACAGATACGCAGTATTTT. The chain couples TRBV6-1 to TRBJ2-3, with TRBD1 matching 11 bases. This CDR3 comprises 19 residues. Germline assignment: CDR1 MNHNS and CDR2 SASEGT. The V segment lost 1 base and the J segment 3 bases; nucleotides outside the gene matches: 12.

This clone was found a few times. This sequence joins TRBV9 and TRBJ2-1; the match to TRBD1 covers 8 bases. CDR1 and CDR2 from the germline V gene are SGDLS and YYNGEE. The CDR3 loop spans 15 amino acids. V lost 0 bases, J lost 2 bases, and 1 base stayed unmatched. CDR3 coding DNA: TGTGCCAGCAGCGTAGTGGGACAGGCCTACAATGAGCAGTTCTTC. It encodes CASSVVGQAYNEQFF.

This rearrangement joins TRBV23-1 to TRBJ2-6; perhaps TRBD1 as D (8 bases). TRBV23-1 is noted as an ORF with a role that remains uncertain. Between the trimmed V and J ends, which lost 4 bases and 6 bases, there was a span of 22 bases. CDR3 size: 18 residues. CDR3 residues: CASSPGAGQEGSANVLTF. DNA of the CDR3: TGCGCCAGCAGTCCCGGAGCGGGACAGGAGGGATCGGCCAACGTCCTGACTTTC.

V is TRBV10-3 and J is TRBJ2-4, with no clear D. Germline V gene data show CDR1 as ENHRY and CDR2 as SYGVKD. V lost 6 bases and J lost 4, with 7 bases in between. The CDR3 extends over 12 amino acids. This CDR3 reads CAISSEKNIQYF. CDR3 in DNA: TGTGCCATCAGCAGCGAAAAAAACATTCAGTACTTC.

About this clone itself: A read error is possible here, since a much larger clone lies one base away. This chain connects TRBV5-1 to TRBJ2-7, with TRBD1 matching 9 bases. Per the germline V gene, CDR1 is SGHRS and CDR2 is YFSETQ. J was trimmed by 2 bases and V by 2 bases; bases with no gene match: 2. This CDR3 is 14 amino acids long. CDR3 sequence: CASSFGTGTYEQYF. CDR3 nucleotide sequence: TGCGCCAGCAGCTTTGGGACAGGGACCTACGAGCAGTACTTC. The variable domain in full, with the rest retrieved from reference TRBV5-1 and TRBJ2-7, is KAGVTQTPRYLIKTRGQQVTLSCSPISGHRSVSWYQQTPGQGLQFLFEYFSETQRNKGNFPGRFSGRQFSNSRSEMNVSTLELGDSALYLCASSFGTGTYEQYFGPGTRLTVT.

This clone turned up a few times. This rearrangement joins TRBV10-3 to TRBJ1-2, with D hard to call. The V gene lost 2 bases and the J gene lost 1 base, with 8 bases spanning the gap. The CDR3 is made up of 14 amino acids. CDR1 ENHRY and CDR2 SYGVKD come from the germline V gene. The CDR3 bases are TGTGCCATCAGTGAGGGGAGAGTTAACTATGGCTACACCTTC. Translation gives CAISEGRVNYGYTF.

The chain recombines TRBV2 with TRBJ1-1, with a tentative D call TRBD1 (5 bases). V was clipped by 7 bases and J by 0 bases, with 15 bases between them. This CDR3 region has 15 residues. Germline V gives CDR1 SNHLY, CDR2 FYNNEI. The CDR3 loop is CASNGGRGVNTEAFF. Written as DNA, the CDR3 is TGTGCCAGCAATGGGGGTCGTGGCGTGAACACTGAAGCTTTCTTT. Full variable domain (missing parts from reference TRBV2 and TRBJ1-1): EPEVTQTPSHQVTQMGQEVILRCVPISNHLYFYWYRQILGQKVEFLVSFYNNEISEKSEIFDDQFSVERPDGSNFTLKIRSTKLEDSAMYFCASNGGRGVNTEAFFGQGTRLTVV.

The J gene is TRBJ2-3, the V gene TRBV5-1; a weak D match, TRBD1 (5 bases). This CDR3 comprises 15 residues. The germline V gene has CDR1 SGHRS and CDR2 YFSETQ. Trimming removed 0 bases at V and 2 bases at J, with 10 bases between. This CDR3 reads CASSLGTRNTDTQYF. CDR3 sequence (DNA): TGCGCCAGCAGCTTGGGGACACGTAACACAGATACGCAGTATTTT.

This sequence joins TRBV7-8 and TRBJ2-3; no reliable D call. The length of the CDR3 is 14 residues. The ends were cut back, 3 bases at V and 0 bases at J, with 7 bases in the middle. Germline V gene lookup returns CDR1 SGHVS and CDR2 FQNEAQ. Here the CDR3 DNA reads TGTGCCAGCAGCTTGGTTACTAGCACAGATACGCAGTATTTT. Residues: CASSLVTSTDTQYF.

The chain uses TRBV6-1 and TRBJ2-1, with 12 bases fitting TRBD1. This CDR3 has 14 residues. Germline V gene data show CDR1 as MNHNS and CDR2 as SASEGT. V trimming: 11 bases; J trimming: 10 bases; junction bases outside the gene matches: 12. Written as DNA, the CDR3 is TGTGCCGGGGGGACAGGGGGCCTACCTAGGGAGCAGTTCTTC. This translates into CAGGTGGLPREQFF.

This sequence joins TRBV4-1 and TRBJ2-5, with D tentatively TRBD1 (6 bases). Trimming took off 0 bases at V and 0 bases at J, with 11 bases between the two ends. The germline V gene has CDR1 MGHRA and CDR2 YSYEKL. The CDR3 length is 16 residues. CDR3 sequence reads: CASSQDGRGYQETQYF. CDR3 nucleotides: TGCGCCAGCAGCCAAGATGGCAGGGGATACCAAGAGACCCAGTACTTC.

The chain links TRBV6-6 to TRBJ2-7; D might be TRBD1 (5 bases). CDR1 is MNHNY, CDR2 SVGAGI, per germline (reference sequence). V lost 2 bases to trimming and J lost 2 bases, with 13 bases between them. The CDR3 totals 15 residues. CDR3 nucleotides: TGTGCCAGCAGTTACGATGGTAGGGGTACCTACGAGCAGTACTTC. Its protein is CASSYDGRGTYEQYF.

CDR3 bases: TGTGCCAGCAGCCCCAGTAACACCGGGGAGCTGTTTTTT. Translating it yields CASSPSNTGELFF. This chain uses TRBV11-2 with TRBJ2-2; D remains ambiguous. Germline V gives CDR1 SGHAT, CDR2 FQNNGV. The CDR3 consists of 13 residues. V lost 5 bases and J 2 bases, leaving 6 bases between the germline ends.

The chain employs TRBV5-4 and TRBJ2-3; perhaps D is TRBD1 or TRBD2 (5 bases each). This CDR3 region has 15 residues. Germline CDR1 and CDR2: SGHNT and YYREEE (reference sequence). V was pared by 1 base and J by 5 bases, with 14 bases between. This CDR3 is CASSLPVQGVDTQYF. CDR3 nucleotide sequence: TGTGCCAGCAGCTTGCCTGTTCAGGGAGTAGATACGCAGTATTTT.

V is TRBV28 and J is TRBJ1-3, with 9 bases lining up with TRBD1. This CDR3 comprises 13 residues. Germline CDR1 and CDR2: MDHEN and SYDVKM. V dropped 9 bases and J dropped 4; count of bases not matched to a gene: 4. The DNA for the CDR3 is TGTGCCAGTCTCGGACAGGGGGGAAACACCATATATTTT. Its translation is CASLGQGGNTIYF. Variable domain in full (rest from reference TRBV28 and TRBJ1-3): DVKVTQSSRYLVKRTGEKVFLECVQDMDHENMFWYRQDPGLGLRLIYFSYDVKMKEKGDIPEGYSVSREKKERFSLILESASTNQTSMYLCASLGQGGNTIYFGEGSWLTVV.

Here the CDR3 reads CASRMRQGNDGYTF. Written as DNA, the CDR3 is TGTGCCAGCAGAATGAGGCAGGGGAATGACGGCTACACCTTC. The V gene is TRBV6-1, the J gene TRBJ1-2; TRBD1 is a possible D gene (6 bases). V gave up 6 bases and J gave up 8 bases, with 19 bases separating them. The length of the CDR3 is 14 residues. In germline, CDR1 is MNHNS, CDR2 SASEGT.

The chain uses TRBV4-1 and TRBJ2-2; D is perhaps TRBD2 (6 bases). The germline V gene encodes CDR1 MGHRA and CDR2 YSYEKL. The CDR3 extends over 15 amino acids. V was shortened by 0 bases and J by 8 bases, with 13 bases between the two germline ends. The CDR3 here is CASSQDGGSRGELFF. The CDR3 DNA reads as TGCGCCAGCAGCCAAGATGGAGGGTCCCGTGGGGAGCTGTTTTTT.

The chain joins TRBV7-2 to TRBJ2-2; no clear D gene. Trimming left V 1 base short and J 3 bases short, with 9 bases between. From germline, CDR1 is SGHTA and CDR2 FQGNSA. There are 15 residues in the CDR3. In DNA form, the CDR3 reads TGTGCCAGCAGCTTAGGTCGACGGGACACCGGGGAGCTGTTTTTT. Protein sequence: CASSLGRRDTGELFF.

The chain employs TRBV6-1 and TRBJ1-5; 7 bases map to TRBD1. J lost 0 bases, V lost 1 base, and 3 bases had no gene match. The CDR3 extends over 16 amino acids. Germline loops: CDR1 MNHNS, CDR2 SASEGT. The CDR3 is CASSEGTGSSNQPQHF. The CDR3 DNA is TGTGCCAGCAGTGAAGGGACAGGTAGTAGCAATCAGCCCCAGCATTTT.